Below, 25 T cell receptor beta chains from the same sample are listed, as sequenced in a study of CD8+ T cells in alopecia areata. Extracted from the samples, RNA was reverse transcribed into cDNA to serve as the sequencing template. TCRdb's copy holds only in-frame clones and misses some; the assay was immunoSEQ multiplex PCR. The sample lists about 300,000 clones, nearly 60% occurring once. As for treatment: oral pan-JAK inhibitor, 5-10 mg twice daily. The input for sequencing was CD4+ T cells sorted from blood, taken at week 24, from a patient treated with tofacitinib. The receptors shown here come from a human donor with alopecia areata.

The chain employs TRBV19 and TRBJ2-1; tentatively, D is TRBD2 (5 bases). The CDR3 contains 13 residues. Per the germline V gene, CDR1 is LNHDA and CDR2 is SQIVND (reference sequence). V was pared by 11 bases and J by 3 bases, with 14 bases between. The CDR3 is CAVGSGSYNEQFF. Written as DNA, the CDR3 is TGTGCCGTGGGTTCGGGGAGCTACAATGAGCAGTTCTTC.

This chain connects TRBV9 to TRBJ2-1; D remains unclear. V was pared by 0 bases and J by 8 bases, with 6 bases between. The CDR3 has 12 residues. Germline V CDR1 and CDR2: SGDLS, YYNGEE. CDR3 region: CASSVEGYEQFF. The CDR3 DNA is TGTGCCAGCAGCGTAGAGGGCTATGAGCAGTTCTTC.

V is TRBV27 and J is TRBJ1-4; a weak D match, TRBD1 (5 bases). This CDR3 comprises 14 residues. V was pared by 3 bases and J by 4 bases, with 9 bases between. CDR1 and CDR2 from the germline V gene are MNHEY and SMNVEV (reference sequence). The CDR3 DNA reads as TGTGCCAGCAGTTTGCAGGGCGATAATGAAAAACTGTTTTTT. This translates into CASSLQGDNEKLFF.

This chain joins TRBV7-2 and TRBJ1-2; D unclear. Germline CDR1 reads SGHTA; CDR2 reads FQGNSA. Trimming shortened V by 5 bases and J by 6 bases, and 13 bases separated the two germline ends. The CDR3 totals 13 residues. The CDR3 is CASSPVWADGYTF. CDR3 nucleotide sequence: TGTGCCAGCAGCCCCGTATGGGCGGATGGCTACACCTTC.

This clone was seen only a few times. This chain connects TRBV11-2 to TRBJ1-1; the match to TRBD1 covers 7 bases. V shed 0 bases, J shed 11 bases, and the junction held 6 bases outside the gene matches. The CDR3 sequence is 13 residues long. Germline V lookup: CDR1 SGHAT, CDR2 FQNNGV. CDR3 nucleotide sequence: TGTGCCAGCAGCTTAGATAGGGGGCCGGGGGCTTTCTTT. Amino acid sequence: CASSLDRGPGAFF.

The genes are TRBV30 and TRBJ1-1; D is perhaps TRBD1 (6 bases). This CDR3 has 13 residues. Germline assignment: CDR1 GTSNPN and CDR2 SVGIG (reference sequence). V dropped 5 bases and J dropped 1 base, with 11 bases sitting between them. CDR3 protein: CAWSRQENTEAFF. CDR3 sequence (DNA): TGTGCCTGGTCCCGACAGGAGAACACTGAAGCTTTCTTT.

The rearrangement links TRBV23-1 to TRBJ1-5, with TRBD1 matching over 8 bases. TRBV23-1 is an ORF for which the function is uncertain. With 4 bases clipped from V and 1 base from J, the junction kept 9 bases outside the gene matches. There are 17 residues in the CDR3. CDR3: CASSPRGRQGSNQPQHF. DNA for the CDR3: TGCGCCAGCAGTCCACGGGGACGACAGGGGAGCAATCAGCCCCAGCATTTT.

This chain links TRBV6-6 with TRBJ2-1; 7 nucleotides align to TRBD2. CDR3 length: 16 amino acids. Per germline, CDR1 MNHNY and CDR2 SVGAGI (reference sequence). The V gene end was trimmed by 2 bases and the J gene end by 9 bases; junction bases not matched to a gene: 13. The chain's CDR3 is CASSYGRGERDSEQFF. The DNA of the CDR3 is TGTGCCAGCAGTTACGGCCGGGGGGAGCGGGATAGTGAGCAGTTCTTC.

For this clone: The same CDR3 arises from other DNA sequences in this sample as well. The rearrangement links TRBV5-1 to TRBJ2-3, with D maybe TRBD1 (6 bases). Per germline, CDR1 SGHRS and CDR2 YFSETQ. The V end lost 0 bases, the J end lost 5 bases, and 10 bases lay between the germline ends. The CDR3 is 14 residues long. CDR3 sequence: CASSLGQGKDTQYF. In DNA form, the CDR3 reads TGCGCCAGCAGCTTGGGGCAGGGGAAAGATACGCAGTATTTT.

The V gene is TRBV7-2, the J gene TRBJ1-1; D is undetermined. This CDR3 has 14 amino acids. Between the trimmed V and J ends, which lost 2 bases and 7 bases, there was a span of 14 bases. CDR1 is SGHTA, CDR2 FQGNSA, per germline. CDR3 in DNA: TGTGCCAGCAGCTTAATCGTGGACTCTGTTGAAGCTTTCTTT. This sequence encodes CASSLIVDSVEAFF.

The V and J genes are TRBV20-1 and TRBJ2-3; D call uncertain. The CDR3 sequence is 10 residues long. Germline V gene data show CDR1 as DFQATT and CDR2 as SNEGSKA (reference sequence). V was cut by 4 bases and J by 6 bases, with 5 bases left in between. The CDR3 sequence is CSATRDTQYF. The DNA of the CDR3 is TGCAGTGCTACTCGTGATACGCAGTATTTT.

This chain uses TRBV18 with TRBJ1-1, with D unclear. Trimming pared 2 bases from V and 6 bases from J, leaving 10 bases between. Germline-derived CDR1 and CDR2 are KGHSH and LQKENI. The CDR3 is 13 residues long. The CDR3 spells CASSPGVNAEAFF. In DNA form, the CDR3 reads TGTGCCAGCTCACCAGGGGTTAACGCTGAAGCTTTCTTT.

This clone has only one observation. The J gene is TRBJ2-7, the V gene TRBV7-9; no clear D gene. From germline, CDR1 is SEHNR and CDR2 FQNEAQ (reference sequence). Trimming took 5 bases from V and 4 from J, leaving 18 bases between them. This CDR3 is built from 15 residues. This CDR3 is CASSPKVDAGYEQYF. As DNA, the CDR3 is TGTGCCAGCAGCCCGAAAGTGGATGCCGGTTACGAGCAGTACTTC.

The chain links TRBV6-5 to TRBJ2-7; D uncertain. Germline assignment: CDR1 MNHEY and CDR2 SVGAGI. V lost 0 bases and J lost 0, with 12 bases in between. The CDR3 loop spans 16 amino acids. The CDR3 DNA reads as TGTGCCAGCAGTTACTCGCTACGCCCGAGCTCCTACGAGCAGTACTTC. Translated: CASSYSLRPSSYEQYF.

This chain joins TRBV30 and TRBJ2-7; D is uncertain. This CDR3 has 11 amino acids. With 2 bases removed from V and 5 bases from J, the gap between germline ends came to 7 bases. CDR1 is GTSNPN, CDR2 SVGIG, per germline (reference sequence). CDR3 DNA: TGTGCCTGGAGTTCCCTCAACGAGCAGTACTTC. Translated: CAWSSLNEQYF.

This rearrangement joins TRBV14 to TRBJ2-2; D remains ambiguous. Per the germline V gene, CDR1 is SGHDN and CDR2 is FVKESK. CDR3 length: 15 amino acids. The V and J ends lost 1 base and 1 base respectively, with 7 bases between them. The DNA for the CDR3 is TGTGCCAGCAGCCAAGTGGTCAAGAACACCGGGGAGCTGTTTTTT. Its translation is CASSQVVKNTGELFF.

The chain carries TRBV2 and TRBJ2-7, with D perhaps matching TRBD2 (6 bases). This CDR3 has 14 residues. The V end lost 4 bases, the J end lost 2 bases, and 12 bases lay between the germline ends. CDR1 SNHLY and CDR2 FYNNEI come from the germline V gene. CDR3 coding DNA: TGTGCCAGCAGTGTCGTCGGGGGTCCCTACGAGCAGTACTTC. It codes for CASSVVGGPYEQYF. Filled out from reference TRBV2 and TRBJ2-7, the complete variable domain reads EPEVTQTPSHQVTQMGQEVILRCVPISNHLYFYWYRQILGQKVEFLVSFYNNEISEKSEIFDDQFSVERPDGSNFTLKIRSTKLEDSAMYFCASSVVGGPYEQYFGPGTRLTVT.

This chain links TRBV29-1 with TRBJ2-3; TRBD1 agrees at 7 bases. The CDR3 is 13 residues long. With 4 bases clipped from V and 4 bases from J, the junction kept 5 bases outside the gene matches. Germline V gene lookup returns CDR1 SQVTM and CDR2 ANQGSEA. The CDR3 sequence is CSVVTGRADTQYF. CDR3 DNA sequence: TGCAGCGTTGTGACAGGGCGGGCAGATACGCAGTATTTT.

This chain links TRBV20-1 with TRBJ2-7; D possibly corresponds to TRBD2 (6 bases). Looked up from germline, CDR1 is DFQATT and CDR2 is SNEGSKA (reference sequence). V was pared by 5 bases and J by 6 bases, with 11 bases between. The CDR3 is made up of 11 amino acids. The CDR3 loop is CSAAGEAEQYF. CDR3 bases: TGCAGTGCTGCCGGGGAGGCCGAGCAGTACTTC.

V is TRBV2 and J is TRBJ1-1, with 7 bases lining up with TRBD1. Trimming took 7 bases from V and 6 from J; bases not matched to a gene: 8. Germline V gives CDR1 SNHLY, CDR2 FYNNEI. The CDR3 extends over 13 amino acids. In DNA form, the CDR3 reads TGTGCCAGCACGGAGGGGGCAGGCGCTGAAGCTTTCTTT. Protein sequence: CASTEGAGAEAFF.

CDR3 in amino acids: CASSQVGRGALNEQFF. The CDR3, as DNA: TGCGCCAGCAGCCAAGTAGGACGGGGGGCCTTGAATGAGCAGTTCTTC. The rearrangement uses TRBV4-1 and TRBJ2-1; possible D gene TRBD2, 7 bases. Germline V gene lookup returns CDR1 MGHRA and CDR2 YSYEKL. The germline V and J ends were trimmed by 1 base and 7 bases, with 17 bases remaining between them. The CDR3 runs 16 residues.

The chain is built from TRBV10-2 and TRBJ1-2; no firm D call. This CDR3 has 12 residues. V lost 0 bases and J lost 9, with 8 bases in between. Germline-derived CDR1 and CDR2 are WSHSY and SAAADI. The DNA for the CDR3 is TGCGCCAGCAGTGAGTCGGGCGAGAGCTACACCTTC. This translates into CASSESGESYTF.

This clone was recorded once. The chain couples TRBV19 to TRBJ2-6, with D unresolved. With 5 bases removed from V and 3 bases from J, the gap between germline ends came to 11 bases. CDR1 LNHDA and CDR2 SQIVND come from the germline V gene (reference sequence). The length of the CDR3 is 15 residues. The CDR3 DNA follows: TGTGCCAGTAGTCCAGAGGTTGTTGGGGCCAACGTCCTGACTTTC. Translated: CASSPEVVGANVLTF.

This clone was seen more than once but under ten times. The V call is TRBV28, the J call TRBJ1-2; D remains unclear. Germline lookup yields CDR1 MDHEN and CDR2 SYDVKM. V was cut by 3 bases and J by 4 bases, with 12 bases left in between. The length of the CDR3 is 14 residues. The CDR3 sequence: CASSLGRFSYGYTF. The CDR3 DNA sequence: TGTGCCAGCAGTTTGGGGAGGTTTAGCTATGGCTACACCTTC.

This clone came up a few times. V gene TRBV10-3 combines with J gene TRBJ1-1; 7 bases align to TRBD1. V was pared by 2 bases and J by 2 bases, with 5 bases of the junction left unmatched. CDR1 is ENHRY, CDR2 SYGVKD, per germline. There are 15 residues in the CDR3. The CDR3 bases are TGTGCCATCAGTGAGGCGGGACAGTCAAACACTGAAGCTTTCTTT. Protein product: CAISEAGQSNTEAFF.